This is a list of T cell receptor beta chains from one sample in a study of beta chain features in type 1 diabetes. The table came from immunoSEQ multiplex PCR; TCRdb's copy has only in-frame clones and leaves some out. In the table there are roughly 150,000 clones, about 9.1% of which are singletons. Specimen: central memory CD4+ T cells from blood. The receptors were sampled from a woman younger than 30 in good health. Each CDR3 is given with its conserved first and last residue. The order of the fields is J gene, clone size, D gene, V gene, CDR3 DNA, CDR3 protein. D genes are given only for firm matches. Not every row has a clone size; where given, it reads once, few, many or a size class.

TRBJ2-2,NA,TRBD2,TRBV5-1,TGCGCCAGCAGGACCGGGACTACCTCTACCGCGAACACCGGGGAGCTGTTTTTT,CASRTGTTSTANTGELFF
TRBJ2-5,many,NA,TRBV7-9,TGTGCCAGCAGCTTAGAAGAGTTGCGGGAGACCCAGTACTTC,CASSLEELRETQYF
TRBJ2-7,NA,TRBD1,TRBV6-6,TGTGCCAGCAGTCCCCCCGGGACAGGGAAGGACGAGCAGTACTTC,CASSPPGTGKDEQYF
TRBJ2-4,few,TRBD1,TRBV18,TGTGCCAGCTCACCACGAATGACAGGGAAAAACATTCAGTACTTC,CASSPRMTGKNIQYF
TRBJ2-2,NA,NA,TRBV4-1,TGCGCCAGCAGCCAAGCCACAGGGTTGAAGACCGGGGAGCTGTTTTTT,CASSQATGLKTGELFF
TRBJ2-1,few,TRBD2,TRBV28,TGTGCCAGTATAGCGGGTGGCTCCTACAATGAGCAGTTCTTC,CASIAGGSYNEQFF
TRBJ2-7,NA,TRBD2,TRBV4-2,TGTGCCAGCAGCCAAGGGACTGGGCGGGAGGGAGCCGAGCAGTACTTC,CASSQGTGREGAEQYF
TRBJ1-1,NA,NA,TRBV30,TGTGCCTGGATCGTACAGGGTTCGGGGACTGAAGCTTTCTTT,CAWIVQGSGTEAFF
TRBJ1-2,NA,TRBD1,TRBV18,TGTGCCAGCTCACCCCAAGACAGGGCCGCTGACTATGGCTACACCTTC,CASSPQDRAADYGYTF
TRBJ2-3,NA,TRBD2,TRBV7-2,TGTGCCAGCAGCTTTAGCGGGGGGGCAGATACGCAGTATTTT,CASSFSGGADTQYF
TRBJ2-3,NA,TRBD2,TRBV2,TGTGCCAGCAGAATACTAGCGGGGCGGGGAGATACGCAGTATTTT,CASRILAGRGDTQYF
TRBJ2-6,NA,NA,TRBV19,TGTGCCAGTGCTTACATCCGGAGCTCTGGGGCCAACGTCCTGACTTTC,CASAYIRSSGANVLTF
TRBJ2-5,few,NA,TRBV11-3,TGTGCCAGCAGCTCCCAAGCTGGTCAAGAGACCCAGTACTTC,CASSSQAGQETQYF
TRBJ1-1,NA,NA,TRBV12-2,TGTGCAAGTCGCGGTCGGACAGGGGCTTTCTTT,CASRGRTGAFF
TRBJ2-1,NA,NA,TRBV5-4,TGTGCCAGCAGCTTGGATTTGGCCGAGCAGTTCTTC,CASSLDLAEQFF
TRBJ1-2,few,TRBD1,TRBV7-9,TGTGCCAGCCGTAGCACAGGGGGCTATGGCTACACCTTC,CASRSTGGYGYTF
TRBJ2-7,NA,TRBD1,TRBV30,TGTGCCTGGAGTGTGTGGGACAGGGGTTCCTACGAGCAGTACTTC,CAWSVWDRGSYEQYF
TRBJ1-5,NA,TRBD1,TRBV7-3,TGTGCCAGCAGCCTACAGGGGGGTCAGCCCCAGCATTTT,CASSLQGGQPQHF
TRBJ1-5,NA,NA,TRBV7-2,TGTGCCAGCAGCTTACGCAGGGGTGGCAATCAGCCCCAGCATTTT,CASSLRRGGNQPQHF
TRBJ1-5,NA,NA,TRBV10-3,TGTGCCATCAGTGAGTCCCAGGTTTCGGAGCCCCAGCATTTT,CAISESQVSEPQHF
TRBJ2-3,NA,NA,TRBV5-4,TGTGCCAGCAGCCCGGACAGCCATAGCACAGATACGCAGTATTTT,CASSPDSHSTDTQYF
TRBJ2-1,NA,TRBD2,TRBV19,TGTGCCAGTAGCTTAGCGGGAGGGACCTACAATGAGCAGTTCTTC,CASSLAGGTYNEQFF
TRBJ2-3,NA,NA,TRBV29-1,TGCAGCGTCAGCGTTTCACTACGCACAGATACGCAGTATTTT,CSVSVSLRTDTQYF
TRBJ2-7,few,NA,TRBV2,TGTGCCAGCGGTGGACAGTCCTACGAGCAGTACTTC,CASGGQSYEQYF
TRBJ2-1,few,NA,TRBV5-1,TGCGCCAGCAGCTTGGCCGATGGACTCATGGATGAGCAGTTCTTC,CASSLADGLMDEQFF
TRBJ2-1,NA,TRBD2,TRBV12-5,TGTGCTAGTGGTTTGGCCCTTGGGAGGGGCTACAATGAGCAGTTCTTC,CASGLALGRGYNEQFF
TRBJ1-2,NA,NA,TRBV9,TGTGCCAGCAGCCCCGGGGTTGGCTACACCTTC,CASSPGVGYTF
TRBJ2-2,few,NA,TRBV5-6,TGTGCCAGCAGCTTGGCCGGGTGGAGCGGCACCGGGGAGCTGTTTTTT,CASSLAGWSGTGELFF
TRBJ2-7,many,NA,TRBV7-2,TGTGCCAGCAGCCTCGAGGGGGTCTCCTACGAGCAGTACTTC,CASSLEGVSYEQYF
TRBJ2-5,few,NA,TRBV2,TGTGCCAGCACAGGTACAGGAAGCGAGACCCAGTACTTC,CASTGTGSETQYF
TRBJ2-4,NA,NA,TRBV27,TGTGCCAGCAGTTTATCTGCAGGGGAGACAAACATTCAGTACTTC,CASSLSAGETNIQYF
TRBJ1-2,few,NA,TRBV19,TGTGCCAGTAGTCCTTGGACGCCTCGGGGGAACTATGGCTACACCTTC,CASSPWTPRGNYGYTF
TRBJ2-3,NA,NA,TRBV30,TGTGCCTGGAATGCGGGTGGCACAGATACGCAGTATTTT,CAWNAGGTDTQYF
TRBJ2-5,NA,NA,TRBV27,TGTGCCAGCAGTTTGAGAAGCGCCCAAGAGACCCAGTACTTC,CASSLRSAQETQYF
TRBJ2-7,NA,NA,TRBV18,TGTGCCAGCTCACCAGGCCTCCTTGAGCAGTACTTC,CASSPGLLEQYF
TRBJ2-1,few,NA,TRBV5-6,TGTGCCAGCAGCTTATGGGGGCCGTGGGATGAGCAGTTCTTC,CASSLWGPWDEQFF
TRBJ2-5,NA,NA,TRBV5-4,TGTGCCAGCAGCTTGAACCCGGGAGTACAAGAGACCCAGTACTTC,CASSLNPGVQETQYF
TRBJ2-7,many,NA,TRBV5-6,TGTGCCAGCAGCTTGGAACCGGGACTGGGATACGAGCAGTACTTC,CASSLEPGLGYEQYF
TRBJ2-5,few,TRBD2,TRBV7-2,TGTGCCAGCAGCTTAGCGAAGTCTAGCGGGGAGACCCAGTACTTC,CASSLAKSSGETQYF
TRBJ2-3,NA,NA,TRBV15,TGTGCCACCAGCAGACGAGTCGGGACTAGCACAGATACGCAGTATTTT,CATSRRVGTSTDTQYF
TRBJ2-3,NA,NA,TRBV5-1,TGCGCCAGCAGCTGGGACACTAGCACAGATACGCAGTATTTT,CASSWDTSTDTQYF
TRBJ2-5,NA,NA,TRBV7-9,TGTGCCAGCAGCTCGTCCCGGGAGACCCAGTACTTC,CASSSSRETQYF
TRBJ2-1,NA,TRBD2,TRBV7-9,TGTGCCAGCAGCTTAATTGCGGGAGGGCTCAAGGATGAGCAGTTCTTC,CASSLIAGGLKDEQFF
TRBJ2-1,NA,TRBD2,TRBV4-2,TGTGCCAGCGCCCCGGGGACTAGCGGGACGAATGAGCAGTTCTTC,CASAPGTSGTNEQFF
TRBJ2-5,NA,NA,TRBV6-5,TGTGCCAGCAGTTACCCCGGCGGTGGCGAGACCCAGTACTTC,CASSYPGGGETQYF
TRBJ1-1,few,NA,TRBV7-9,TGTGCCAGCAGCTTACGGCCGGGAACGGCTAACACTGAAGCTTTCTTT,CASSLRPGTANTEAFF
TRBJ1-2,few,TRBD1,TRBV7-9,TGTGCCAGCAGCGCTACAGGGGGCGATGGCTACACCTTC,CASSATGGDGYTF
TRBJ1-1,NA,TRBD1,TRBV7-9,TGTGCCAGCAGCAAGGGACAGGGGAGAACTGAAGCTTTCTTT,CASSKGQGRTEAFF
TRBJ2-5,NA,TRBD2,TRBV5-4,TGTGCCAGCAGCTTGGTTGAGACTAGCGGAAAGACCCAGTACTTC,CASSLVETSGKTQYF
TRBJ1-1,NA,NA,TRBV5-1,TGCGCCAGCAGCGCGGTGGTGGGGCGAACTGAAGCTTTCTTT,CASSAVVGRTEAFF